One and the same sample provided the 28 T cell receptor beta chains below, sequenced in a study of CD8+ T cells in alopecia areata. Treatment noted: oral pan-JAK inhibitor, 5-10 mg twice daily. In each case, RNA was isolated and then reverse transcribed into cDNA as the sequencing template. Assay used: immunoSEQ multiplex PCR; TCRdb lists only in-frame clones, some missing. The repertoire holds 35,000 to 45,000 clones, with 92% as singletons. This specimen consisted of CD8+ T cells sorted from blood, obtained at week 24, from a patient treated with tofacitinib. These TCRs come from a human donor with alopecia areata.

V usage is TRBV27 and J usage is TRBJ2-7; 8 nucleotides align to TRBD1. The CDR3 totals 16 residues. Germline CDR1 reads MNHEY; CDR2 reads SMNVEV (reference sequence). The junction had 12 bases not matched to a gene; V was cut back by 6 bases and J by 2 bases. The CDR3 region is CASSPLPLGQAYEQYF. CDR3 coding DNA: TGTGCCAGCAGCCCCCTCCCCTTGGGACAGGCCTACGAGCAGTACTTC.

This clone appeared a few times. The V call is TRBV4-1, the J call TRBJ2-7; the D gene is possibly TRBD1 (6 bases). Trimming shortened V by 0 bases and J by 2 bases, and 14 bases separated the two germline ends. Germline V CDR1 and CDR2: MGHRA, YSYEKL. The CDR3 spans 16 residues. The CDR3 bases are TGCGCCAGCAGCCAAGAGGCGGCAGGGGATACCTACGAGCAGTACTTC. Its translation: CASSQEAAGDTYEQYF.

In the case of this clone: The same CDR3 also results from other DNA sequences found in this sample. This chain's CDR3 is CASSLGGSYNEQFF. For the CDR3, the DNA is TGTGCCAGCAGTTTGGGAGGGTCCTACAATGAGCAGTTCTTC. The rearrangement uses TRBV27 and TRBJ2-1, with TRBD2 matching 7 bases. CDR1 is MNHEY, CDR2 SMNVEV, per germline (reference sequence). This CDR3 is 14 amino acids long. Trimming took 3 bases from V and 1 from J; bases not matched to a gene: 0.

The J gene is TRBJ2-3, the V gene TRBV7-9; D unresolved. Germline CDR1 is SEHNR and CDR2 is FQNEAQ (reference sequence). This CDR3 has 14 residues. The V end was cut by 3 bases, the J end by 2 bases, with 9 bases between. CDR3 in amino acids: CASSLWQPTDTQYF. The CDR3 nucleotides read TGTGCCAGCAGCTTGTGGCAGCCCACAGATACGCAGTATTTT.

This chain connects TRBV30 to TRBJ2-3; the match to TRBD1 covers 7 bases. CDR3 length: 15 residues. CDR1 GTSNPN and CDR2 SVGIG come from the germline V gene (reference sequence). V shed 3 bases and J 1 base; nucleotides not matched to a gene: 7. The CDR3 nucleotides are TGTGCCTGGAGCGAAGGGGGCTTGGGCACAGATACGCAGTATTTT. Translating it yields CAWSEGGLGTDTQYF. Full variable domain (outside the CDR3, taken from reference TRBV30 and TRBJ2-3): SQTIHQWPATLVQPVGSPLSLECTVEGTSNPNLYWYRQAAGRGLQLLFYSVGIGQISSEVPQNLSASRPQDRQFILSSKKLLLSDSGFYLCAWSEGGLGTDTQYFGPGTRLTVL.

The CDR3 loop is CASSSNRDVLFYEQYF. CDR3 nucleotides: TGTGCCAGCAGTTCAAACCGGGACGTATTGTTCTACGAGCAGTACTTC. The rearrangement joins TRBV27 to TRBJ2-5, with D perhaps matching TRBD1 or TRBD2 (5 bases each). The DNA end is more similar to TRBJ2-7, so the J call may be wrong. Germline CDR1 reads MNHEY; CDR2 reads SMNVEV (reference sequence). The CDR3 covers 16 residues.

The chain carries TRBV12-5 and TRBJ2-7, with D unresolved. V lost 2 bases, J lost 4 bases, and 12 bases lay in between. This CDR3 contains 14 residues. Germline CDR1 LGHNT, CDR2 FRNRAP. CDR3: CASGLLNTRYEQYF. The CDR3 DNA reads TGTGCTAGTGGTTTGCTGAACACCAGATACGAGCAGTACTTC.

The rearrangement uses TRBV7-2 and TRBJ2-7, with 9 bases fitting TRBD1. Germline CDR1 reads SGHTA; CDR2 reads FQGNSA. Trimming cost V 4 bases and J 0 bases; bases outside gene matches: 13. The CDR3 runs 18 residues. Here the CDR3 DNA reads TGTGCCAGCAGCTCAGGGCCGGGACAGGGTTTGGGCTCCTACGAGCAGTACTTC. Amino acids: CASSSGPGQGLGSYEQYF.

The rearrangement joins TRBV5-4 to TRBJ2-3; D is unresolved. Germline lookup yields CDR1 SGHNT and CDR2 YYREEE (reference sequence). The CDR3 has 14 amino acids. The germline V and J ends were trimmed by 2 bases and 2 bases, with 9 bases remaining between them. CDR3 sequence: CASSFLPTTDTQYF. The DNA for the CDR3 is TGTGCCAGCAGCTTTCTCCCCACCACAGATACGCAGTATTTT.

The genes are TRBV27 and TRBJ2-2; 7 nucleotides match TRBD1. The ends lost 3 bases at V and 3 bases at J; junction bases unmatched: 7. The CDR3 totals 16 residues. Germline V lookup: CDR1 MNHEY, CDR2 SMNVEV (reference sequence). The CDR3 DNA reads TGTGCCAGCAGTTTTAAAGGGGGCGCATACACCGGGGAGCTGTTTTTT. It translates to CASSFKGGAYTGELFF.

This clone occurred a few times. The chain uses TRBV28 and TRBJ2-1; 14 bases are a match to TRBD2. CDR3 length: 15 residues. Germline lookup yields CDR1 MDHEN and CDR2 SYDVKM. J lost 6 bases, V lost 2 bases, and 0 bases had no gene match. The CDR3 DNA reads as TGTGCCAGCAGTTTAGGACTAGCGGGGGGCAATGAGCAGTTCTTC. Protein: CASSLGLAGGNEQFF.

CDR3: CASSWRGQETQYF. CDR3 nucleotides: TGTGCCAGCAGTTGGCGGGGGCAAGAGACCCAGTACTTC. The rearrangement joins TRBV27 to TRBJ2-5; 7 positions match TRBD2. Germline CDR1 reads MNHEY; CDR2 reads SMNVEV (reference sequence). Unmatched junction bases numbered 1, after V lost 4 bases and J lost 2 bases. The CDR3 runs to 13 residues.

A word on this clone: At one boundary the junction diverges from the germline segment, which might be a read error. The chain is built from TRBV7-7 and TRBJ2-1; 11 bases are a match to TRBD2. This CDR3 comprises 17 residues. Germline assignment: CDR1 SSHAT and CDR2 FNYEAQ (reference sequence). Written as DNA, the CDR3 is TGTGCTAGCAGCTTAGGGTCTAGCGGGGGGCGATACAATGAGCAGTTCTTC. Encoded protein: CASSLGSSGGRYNEQFF.

The chain joins TRBV29-1 to TRBJ2-7; tentatively, D is TRBD2 (6 bases). The V gene lost 6 bases and the J gene lost 2 bases, with 14 bases spanning the gap. There are 13 residues in the CDR3. Germline CDR1 is SQVTM and CDR2 is ANQGSEA. CDR3 DNA: TGCAGCGTCGCACGCGGGGCTACCTACGAGCAGTACTTC. Translation: CSVARGATYEQYF.

This clone was picked up one time. This rearrangement joins TRBV29-1 to TRBJ2-5; a weak D match, TRBD2 (5 bases). Germline V lookup: CDR1 SQVTM, CDR2 ANQGSEA. Between the trimmed V and J ends, which lost 4 bases and 2 bases, there was a span of 14 bases. This CDR3 is built from 14 residues. The CDR3 spells CSVALEREQETQYF. The CDR3 DNA sequence: TGCAGCGTTGCCCTGGAGAGGGAGCAAGAGACCCAGTACTTC.

The genes are TRBV4-1 and TRBJ1-5; D is perhaps TRBD1 (6 bases). This CDR3 spans 15 amino acids. V gave up 5 bases and J gave up 0 bases, with 11 bases separating them. Germline values: CDR1 MGHRA, CDR2 YSYEKL. The CDR3 nucleotides read TGCGCCAGCAGCGCCCGACAGGTTAGCAATCAGCCCCAGCATTTT. Encoded protein: CASSARQVSNQPQHF.

In its sample, this clone was seen once. This sequence joins TRBV28 and TRBJ2-7, with 11 bases fitting TRBD1. Germline-derived CDR1 and CDR2 are MDHEN and SYDVKM. The CDR3 length is 14 residues. The V and J ends lost 5 bases and 4 bases, in that order; junction bases with no gene match: 4. The CDR3 DNA sequence: TGTGCCAGCAGTATCGGGACAGGGGGTTACGAGCAGTACTTC. Protein product: CASSIGTGGYEQYF. Full variable domain (missing parts from reference TRBV28 and TRBJ2-7): DVKVTQSSRYLVKRTGEKVFLECVQDMDHENMFWYRQDPGLGLRLIYFSYDVKMKEKGDIPEGYSVSREKKERFSLILESASTNQTSMYLCASSIGTGGYEQYFGPGTRLTVT.

This clone has a single count. Here the CDR3 DNA reads TGTGCCAGCAGCTTCGGGACAGGGGCTATGAAGACCCAGTACTTC. Protein sequence: CASSFGTGAMKTQYF. The chain links TRBV5-6 to TRBJ2-5; TRBD1 aligns across 10 bases. The CDR3 is 15 residues long. CDR1 and CDR2 (germline): SGHDT, YYEEEE. V was pared by 2 bases and J by 6 bases, with 7 bases of the junction left unmatched.

This clone has just one count. The rearrangement uses TRBV27 and TRBJ2-7; D perhaps matches TRBD1 (6 bases). V dropped 4 bases and J dropped 5 bases, with 15 bases sitting between them. The CDR3 extends over 14 amino acids. The germline V gene has CDR1 MNHEY and CDR2 SMNVEV (reference sequence). CDR3 sequence (DNA): TGTGCCAGCAGTTGGGGGCCACCGATAAACGAGCAGTACTTC. As protein: CASSWGPPINEQYF.

This chain uses TRBV27 with TRBJ2-3; 8 bases are a match to TRBD1. Per the germline V gene, CDR1 is MNHEY and CDR2 is SMNVEV (reference sequence). Trimming took 3 bases from V and 2 from J; bases not matched to a gene: 4. The CDR3 length is 15 residues. The CDR3 reads CASSFETGDTDTQYF. The CDR3 coding sequence is TGTGCCAGCAGTTTCGAGACAGGGGACACAGATACGCAGTATTTT.

This clone was detected only once. The chain carries TRBV13 and TRBJ2-7; 7 bases fit TRBD1. This CDR3 is 16 amino acids long. CDR1 is PRHDT and CDR2 is FYEKMQ in the germline V gene (reference sequence). Losses at the gene ends were 4 bases for V and 2 bases for J; bases not matched to a gene: 11. The CDR3 DNA is TGTGCCAGCAGCTCCAAAACGAACAGGGGACCCTACGAGCAGTACTTC. It translates to CASSSKTNRGPYEQYF.

The chain recombines TRBV27 with TRBJ2-1, with 12 bases aligning to TRBD2. Germline V CDR1 and CDR2: MNHEY, SMNVEV (reference sequence). V lost 5 bases to trimming and J lost 6 bases; unmatched junction nucleotides: 2. The CDR3 length is 14 residues. The CDR3 nucleotides are TGTGCCAGCAGTCTAGCGGGGGGGCCCAATGAGCAGTTCTTC. It encodes CASSLAGGPNEQFF.

The V and J genes are TRBV2 and TRBJ2-5; no reliable D call. The end of the DNA fits TRBJ2-7 better, so the J call may be wrong. This CDR3 is 13 amino acids long. Germline CDR1 SNHLY, CDR2 FYNNEI. This CDR3 reads CASSVTEIYEQYF. The CDR3 DNA is TGTGCCAGCAGTGTGACCGAGATCTACGAGCAGTACTTC.

This clone was counted only a few times. The chain uses TRBV29-1 and TRBJ2-6; the D gene could be TRBD1 or TRBD2 (5 bases each). Trimming took 1 base from V and 2 from J, leaving 12 bases between them. CDR3 size: 16 residues. The germline gives CDR1 SQVTM, CDR2 ANQGSEA. The CDR3 nucleotides read TGCAGCGTTGAAGGAGGGGCTTTAGCTGGGGCCAACGTCCTGACTTTC. It codes for CSVEGGALAGANVLTF.

The CDR3: CASSEGQGLFYEQYF. The CDR3 nucleotides are TGTGCCAGCTCCGAGGGGCAGGGGTTGTTCTACGAGCAGTACTTC. This chain uses TRBV7-9 with TRBJ2-7; TRBD1 might be the D (6 bases). CDR1 and CDR2 (germline): SEHNR, FQNEAQ (reference sequence). The CDR3 is 15 residues long. V was cut by 8 bases and J by 3 bases, with 20 bases left in between.

V gene TRBV5-6 combines with J gene TRBJ2-1; 10 bases are a match to TRBD2. The CDR3 loop spans 18 amino acids. The trim removed 3 bases at V and 4 bases at J, leaving 13 bases unmatched. The germline gives CDR1 SGHDT, CDR2 YYEEEE. CDR3 in DNA: TGTGCCAGCAGCTACTCTAGCGGGGGTTCACCCGGGTACAATGAGCAGTTCTTC. Translation: CASSYSSGGSPGYNEQFF.

V and J are TRBV15 and TRBJ2-1; D unclear. CDR3 length: 14 residues. Trimming left V 8 bases short and J 2 bases short, with 13 bases between. Germline V CDR1 and CDR2: LNHNV, YYDKDF (reference sequence). CDR3 in DNA: TGTGCCACCCGGCCAGAGAGTACCTACAATGAGCAGTTCTTC. This translates into CATRPESTYNEQFF.

This clone was seen a few times. The CDR3 spells CASSLSPSGGYNEQFF. Here the CDR3 DNA reads TGTGCCAGCAGTTTATCGCCCAGCGGGGGCTACAATGAGCAGTTCTTC. The gene calls are TRBV27 and TRBJ2-1; 8 nucleotides agree with TRBD2. The germline CDR1 and CDR2 sequences are MNHEY and SMNVEV (reference sequence). This CDR3 has 16 amino acids. With 0 bases clipped from V and 3 bases from J, the junction kept 4 bases outside the gene matches.